One T cell receptor beta chain is described in this entry. This clonotype was counted a few times. No antigen is known for it. Base quality data are lacking; no much larger clone is found one base away. Instrument on record: Illumina HiSeq 2500. Quantitative 5'-RACE with molecular barcodes was used to prepare TCR beta libraries. The original pipeline was this. To identify disease-linked TCR variants, a new computational method was used, one built on a probabilistic model of VDJ rearrangement. TCRdb passed the public sequencing reads through fastp at Q25 and MiXCR, retaining productive beta sequences. A single entry per CDR3 protein holds the most common genes and DNA from its merged rows. The V and J calls, along with clone size, are taken from TCRdb and not from the paper's own processing. Across this sample there are 390,000 or so distinct CDR3 sequences, with about a fifth seen only once. Of the sample, approximately 15% falls within the top ten clones.

The source of the sample is a study of CD8 T cells in ankylosing spondylitis (TCRdb year 2017). Context from the whole study: T cell receptor beta repertoires were profiled in healthy donors and ankylosing spondylitis patients so that disease-linked TCR variants could be found. Samples of peripheral blood were taken, and for ankylosing spondylitis patients, synovial fluid was collected as well. The full study cohort was made up of roughly 25 ankylosing spondylitis patients and 108 healthy donors. Results the study describes overall, beyond this receptor: In peripheral blood, the disease-linked clones were found at relatively low frequencies and had a CD8+ phenotype. A TCR beta motif made up of roughly eight highly homologous amino acid variants appeared to be characteristic of blood from ankylosing spondylitis patients. The disease-linked clones were reported as significantly enriched in matched synovial fluid samples from ankylosing spondylitis patients. Some motif variants were previously reported in synovial fluid and blood of reactive arthritis patients, suggesting common disease-initiation mechanisms.

Reading from cysteine to phenylalanine, the CDR3 counts 17 amino acids. The entry retains the CDR3 DNA only, 51 bases that are in frame from base 1. V is cut by 2 bases and J by 1 base, and the space between the germline ends is 17 bases. Looking up the germline V gene yields CDR1 MDHEN and CDR2 SYDVKM. The receptor comes from a male donor with ankylosing spondylitis. The sample comprised blood, either unsorted or a sorted T cell fraction (not recorded which). Here the chain combines TRBV28 and TRBJ1-1, with no confident D gene call. In nucleotide form, the sequence is TGTGCCAGCAGTTTACGGCCCCCGGGTGGCAGGAACACTGAAGCTTTCTTT. Protein translation: CASSLRPPGGRNTEAFF.